The rows below give T cell receptor beta chains drawn from one sample of a study of regulatory T cells in long-lasting Graves disease. MiXCR, run by TCRdb on the multiplex PCR reads, gives a single entry per CDR3 protein. In the table there are some 220,000 distinct CDR3 sequences, around a fifth of which are singletons. These data also formed part of another study, on T cells in Graves' hyperthyroidism and ophthalmopathy.

The specimen was peripheral blood mononuclear cells (PBMCs), collected at new diagnosis, from a patient treated with antithyroid drugs. The receptors were sampled from a woman in her twenties or thirties with Graves disease. Each CDR3 is given with its conserved first and last residue. D genes are given only for firm matches. A row's size may be missing; if present it is once, few, many or a size class.

abundance	d_gene	v_gene	j_gene	CDR3nt	CDR3aa
many	-	TRBV2	TRBJ2-6	TGTGCCAGCACCGCTACGGAAACTGGGGCCAACGTCCTGACTTTC	CASTATETGANVLTF
many	TRBD1	TRBV7-9	TRBJ1-1	TGTGCCGGCACCGGGACAGGTCCCACTGAAGCTTTCTTT	CAGTGTGPTEAFF
many	TRBD2	TRBV2	TRBJ2-7	TGTGCCAGCAGAAAGGGTGGGGGACTAGCCGTATACGAGCAGTACTTC	CASRKGGGLAVYEQYF
many	-	TRBV6-2/TRBV6-3	TRBJ1-1	TGTGCCAGCAGACCCCGGCAGGGGCCTTATAAAGCTTTCTTT	CASRPRQGPYKAFF
many	-	TRBV2	TRBJ2-3	TGTGCCAGCAGTAAAGACAGGAGAAGCACAGATACGCAGTATTTT	CASSKDRRSTDTQYF
-	-	TRBV12-3/TRBV12-4	TRBJ1-3	TGTGCCAGCAGCCCTAAATCTGGAAACACCATATATTTT	CASSPKSGNTIYF
-	-	TRBV2	TRBJ1-3	TGTGCCAGCAGTGTCGTTAGGGGGTCTGGAAACACCATATATTTT	CASSVVRGSGNTIYF
many	-	TRBV29-1	TRBJ2-1	TGCAGCGTTGACGGGGCCTCCGAGGGCTACAATGAGCAGTTCTTC	CSVDGASEGYNEQFF
many	TRBD1	TRBV19	TRBJ2-7	TGTGCCAGTAGTATTGACAGGGGGCGCGAGCAGTACTTC	CASSIDRGREQYF
many	-	TRBV5-1	TRBJ2-1	TGCGCCAGCAGCTTGGACGGGACTTCCTACAATGAGCAGTTCTTC	CASSLDGTSYNEQFF
many	-	TRBV20-1	TRBJ2-2	TGCAGTGCTAAATTTCGGCAAACGAGGGGCACCGGGGAGCTGTTTTTT	CSAKFRQTRGTGELFF
many	-	TRBV29-1	TRBJ2-7	TGCAGCGTTGAAGCCTCCGGCTACGAGCAGTACTTC	CSVEASGYEQYF
-	-	TRBV2	TRBJ1-1	TGTGCCAGCAGTGCGCAGGGGACGATGAACACTGAAGCTTTCTTT	CASSAQGTMNTEAFF
many	-	TRBV28	TRBJ2-2	TGTGCCAGCAGTCCTACCGGAGACTATTCTAACACCGGGGAGCTGTTTTTT	CASSPTGDYSNTGELFF
many	TRBD2	TRBV5-1	TRBJ2-7	TGCGCCAGCAGCGTAGCGGGGAGCTCCTACGAGCAGTACTTC	CASSVAGSSYEQYF
many	-	TRBV6-5	TRBJ1-2	TGTGCCAGCAGTTTAGGGGAACCCCATGGCTACACCTTC	CASSLGEPHGYTF
few	-	TRBV20-1	TRBJ2-1	TGCAGTGCTACCTTCCCGGTCAGCTCCTACAATGAGCAGTTCTTC	CSATFPVSSYNEQFF
many	-	TRBV18	TRBJ2-2	TGTGCCAGCTCACCAGCGACCGGGGAGCTGTTTTTT	CASSPATGELFF
many	-	TRBV7-9	TRBJ2-3	TGTGCCAGCAGCTTAGAGTCAGATACGCAGTATTTT	CASSLESDTQYF
many	TRBD2	TRBV30	TRBJ2-5	TGTGCCTGGAAGGACGGGAGGAAGACCCAGTACTTC	CAWKDGRKTQYF
few	-	TRBV4-1	TRBJ2-7	TGCGCCAGCAGCCAAGAATCACAGGGAATTGGCTACGAGCAGTACTTC	CASSQESQGIGYEQYF
many	TRBD2	TRBV28	TRBJ2-3	TGTGCCAGCAGCTGGACTAGCGGGGGGTACCTCACAGATACGCAGTATTTT	CASSWTSGGYLTDTQYF